This T cell receptor (beta chain) was found in a study of cytomegalovirus exposure and HLA in healthy donors. Regarding this clone: Its matching antigen is unknown.

Study-wide points: Among TCR beta chains, those listed as cytomegalovirus-associated numbered some 160.

The PCR contained 60 Vbeta and 13 Jbeta primers. The method was immunoSEQ multiplex PCR; TCRdb's version includes in-frame clones alone and lacks a portion of them. The sample holds over 150,000 clones, less than 85% seen once. The sequencing input was PBMCs. This receptor was identified in a man between 18 and 29 years old in good health and CMV-seronegative.

The CDR3 protein is CASSMSGTYPNSPLHF. CDR3 coding DNA: TGTGCCAGCAGCATGTCCGGGACATATCCTAATTCACCCCTCCACTTT. The chain combines TRBV7-8 with TRBJ1-6, with D possibly matching TRBD1 (6 bases). V shed 5 bases and J shed 6 bases, with 17 bases lying between them. The CDR3 is 16 amino acids. CDR1 is SGHVS, CDR2 FQNEAQ, per germline.